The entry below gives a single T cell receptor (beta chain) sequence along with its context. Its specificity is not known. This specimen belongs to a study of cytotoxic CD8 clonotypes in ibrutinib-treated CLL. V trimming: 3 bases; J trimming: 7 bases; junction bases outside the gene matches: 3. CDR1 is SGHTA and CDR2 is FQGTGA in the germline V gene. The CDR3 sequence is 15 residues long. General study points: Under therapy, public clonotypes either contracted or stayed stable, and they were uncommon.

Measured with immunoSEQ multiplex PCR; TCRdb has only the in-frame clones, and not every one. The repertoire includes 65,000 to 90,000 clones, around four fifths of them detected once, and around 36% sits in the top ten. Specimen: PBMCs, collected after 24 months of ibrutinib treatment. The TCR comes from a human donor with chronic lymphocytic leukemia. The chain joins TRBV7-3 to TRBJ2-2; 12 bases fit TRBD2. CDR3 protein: CASSLTSGSGGELFF. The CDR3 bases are TGTGCCAGCAGCTTGACTAGCGGGAGTGGCGGGGAGCTGTTTTTT.